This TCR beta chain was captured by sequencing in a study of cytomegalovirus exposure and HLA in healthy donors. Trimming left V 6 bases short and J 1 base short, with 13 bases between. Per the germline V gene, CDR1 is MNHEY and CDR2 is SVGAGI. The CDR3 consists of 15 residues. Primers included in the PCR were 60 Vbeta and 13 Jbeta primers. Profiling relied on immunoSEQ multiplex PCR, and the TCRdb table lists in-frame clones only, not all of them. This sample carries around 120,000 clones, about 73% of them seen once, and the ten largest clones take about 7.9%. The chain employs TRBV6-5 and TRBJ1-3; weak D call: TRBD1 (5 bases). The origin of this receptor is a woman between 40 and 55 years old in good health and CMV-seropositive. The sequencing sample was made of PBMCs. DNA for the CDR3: TGTGCCAGCAGACCGGGGACTGAGTCTGGAAACACCATATATTTT. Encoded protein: CASRPGTESGNTIYF.